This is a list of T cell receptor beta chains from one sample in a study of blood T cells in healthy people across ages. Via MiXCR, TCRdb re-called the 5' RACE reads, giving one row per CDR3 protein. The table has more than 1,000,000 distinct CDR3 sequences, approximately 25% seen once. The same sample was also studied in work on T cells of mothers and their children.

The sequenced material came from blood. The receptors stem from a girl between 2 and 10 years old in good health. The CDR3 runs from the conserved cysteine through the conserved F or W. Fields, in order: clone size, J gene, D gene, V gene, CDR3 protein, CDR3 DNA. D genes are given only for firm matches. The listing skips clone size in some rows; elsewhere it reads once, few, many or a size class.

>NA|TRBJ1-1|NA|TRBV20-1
CSARDTTSKAFF
TGCAGTGCTAGAGATACCACAAGTAAAGCTTTCTTT
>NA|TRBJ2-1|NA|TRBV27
CASNYLGSNYNEQFF
TGTGCCAGCAATTACCTTGGGAGCAACTACAATGAGCAGTTCTTC
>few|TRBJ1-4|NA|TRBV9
CASSPRGSTNEKLFF
TGTGCCAGCAGCCCTAGGGGTTCAACTAATGAAAAACTGTTTTTT
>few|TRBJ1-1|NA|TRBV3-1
CASSQVPGKNTEAFF
TGTGCCAGCAGCCAAGTCCCGGGAAAGAACACTGAAGCTTTCTTT
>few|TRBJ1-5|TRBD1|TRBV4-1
CASSHTRQGSYQPQHF
TGCGCCAGCAGCCACACAAGACAGGGAAGTTATCAGCCCCAGCATTTT
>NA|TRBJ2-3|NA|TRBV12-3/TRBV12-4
CASVGGREGTDTQYF
TGTGCCAGCGTGGGTGGCAGAGAAGGCACAGATACGCAGTATTTT
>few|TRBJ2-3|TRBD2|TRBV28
CATSTSGRTDTQYF
TGTGCCACCTCGACTAGCGGCCGCACAGATACGCAGTATTTT
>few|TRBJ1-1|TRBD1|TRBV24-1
CATSEDREDTEAFF
TGTGCCACCAGTGAGGACAGGGAAGACACTGAAGCTTTCTTT
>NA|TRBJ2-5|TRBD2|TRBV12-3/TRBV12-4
CASSLGGGSEETQYF
TGTGCCAGCAGTTTGGGGGGAGGGAGCGAAGAGACCCAGTACTTC
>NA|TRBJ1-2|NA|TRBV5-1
CASSFNYGGDYGYTF
TGCGCCAGCAGCTTTAACTATGGGGGAGACTATGGCTACACCTTC
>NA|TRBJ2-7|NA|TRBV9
CASSVAPGIEQYF
TGTGCCAGCAGCGTAGCTCCTGGGATCGAGCAGTACTTC
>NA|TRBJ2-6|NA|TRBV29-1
CSVKDAASGANVLTF
TGCAGCGTTAAGGACGCAGCCTCTGGGGCCAACGTCCTGACTTTC
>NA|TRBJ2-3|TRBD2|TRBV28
CATITSVDTQYF
TGTGCCACGATCACTAGCGTGGATACGCAGTATTTT
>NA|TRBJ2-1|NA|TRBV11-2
CASSLWWGREYEQFF
TGTGCCAGCAGCTTATGGTGGGGGCGGGAGTATGAGCAGTTCTTC
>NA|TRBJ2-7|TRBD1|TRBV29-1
CSVGTGPYEQYF
TGCAGCGTTGGGACAGGTCCCTACGAGCAGTACTTC
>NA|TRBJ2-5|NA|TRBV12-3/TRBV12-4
CASSLQEGPEKRQETQYF
TGTGCCAGCAGTTTACAGGAGGGGCCAGAAAAAAGACAAGAGACCCAGTACTTC
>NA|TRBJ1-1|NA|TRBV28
CASSSRETEAFF
TGTGCCAGCAGCTCAAGGGAAACTGAAGCTTTCTTT
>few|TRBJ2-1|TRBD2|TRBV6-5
CASSYWERGPYNEQFF
TGTGCCAGCAGTTACTGGGAGCGGGGGCCCTACAATGAGCAGTTCTTC
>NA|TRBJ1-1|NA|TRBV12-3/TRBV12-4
CASSSLPGVGSEAFF
TGTGCCAGCAGTTCCCTCCCGGGGGTAGGGTCTGAAGCTTTCTTT
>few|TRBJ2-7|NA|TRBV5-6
CASSLGGKAYEQYF
TGTGCCAGCAGCTTAGGAGGGAAGGCCTACGAGCAGTACTTC
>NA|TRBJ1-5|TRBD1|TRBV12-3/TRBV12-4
CASSLGTGAGQPQHF
TGTGCCAGCAGTTTAGGGACAGGGGCGGGCCAGCCCCAGCATTTT
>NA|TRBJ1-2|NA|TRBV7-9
CASSTVSYGYTF
TGTGCCAGCAGCACGGTTTCCTATGGCTACACCTTC
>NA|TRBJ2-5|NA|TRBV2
CASTDPLGVETQYF
TGTGCCAGCACTGATCCCCTAGGGGTAGAGACCCAGTACTTC
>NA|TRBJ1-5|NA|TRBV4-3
CASSSKPGGQPQHF
TGCGCCAGCAGTAGCAAACCGGGGGGCCAGCCCCAGCATTTT
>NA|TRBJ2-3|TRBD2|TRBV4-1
CASSQALAGVSSTDTQYF
TGCGCCAGCAGCCAAGCTCTAGCGGGGGTGTCTAGCACAGATACGCAGTATTTT
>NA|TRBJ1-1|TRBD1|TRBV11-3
CASSLDQAGGLTFF
TGTGCCAGCAGCTTAGATCAGGCAGGGGGCTTGACTTTCTTT
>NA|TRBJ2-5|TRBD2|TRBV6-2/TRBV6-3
CASSYWLAEETQYF
TGTGCCAGCAGTTACTGGCTAGCGGAGGAGACCCAGTACTTC
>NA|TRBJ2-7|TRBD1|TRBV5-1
CASRSGQGSSISYEQYF
TGCGCCAGCAGATCCGGACAGGGATCATCTATATCCTACGAGCAGTACTTC
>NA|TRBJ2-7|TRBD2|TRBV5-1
CASTFGGNEQYF
TGCGCCAGCACCTTCGGGGGGAACGAGCAGTACTTC
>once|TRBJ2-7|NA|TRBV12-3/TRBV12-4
CASRVTGSLGQYF
TGTGCCAGCAGAGTAACAGGGTCCCTGGGGCAGTACTTC
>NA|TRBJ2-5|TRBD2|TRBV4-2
CASRAESTSGGVETQYF
TGTGCCAGCCGCGCTGAGTCGACTAGCGGGGGAGTAGAGACCCAGTACTTC
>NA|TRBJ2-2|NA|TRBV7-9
CASSYLGLGTGELFF
TGTGCCAGCAGCTACCTTGGGCTAGGCACCGGGGAGCTGTTTTTT
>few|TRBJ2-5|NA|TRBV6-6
CASSRPPIQETQYF
TGTGCCAGCAGTCGCCCGCCTATCCAAGAGACCCAGTACTTC
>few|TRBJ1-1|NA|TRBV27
CASSFLRDTEAFF
TGTGCCAGCAGTTTCCTTAGGGACACTGAAGCTTTCTTT
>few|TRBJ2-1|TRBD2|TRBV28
CASSSPGLAVNYNEQFF
TGTGCCAGCAGTTCCCCTGGACTAGCGGTGAATTACAATGAGCAGTTCTTC
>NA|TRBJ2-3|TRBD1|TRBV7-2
CASSSYRGTDTQYF
TGTGCCAGCAGTTCGTACAGGGGAACAGATACGCAGTATTTT
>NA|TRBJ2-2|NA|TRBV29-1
CSVEDRRTLNTGELFF
TGCAGCGTTGAAGATCGAAGGACTTTGAACACCGGGGAGCTGTTTTTT
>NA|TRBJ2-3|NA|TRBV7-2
CASSFTAFDTQYF
TGTGCCAGCAGCTTTACAGCTTTTGATACGCAGTATTTT
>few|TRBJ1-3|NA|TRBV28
CASSFGGGDTIYF
TGTGCCAGCAGTTTCGGAGGGGGAGACACCATATATTTT
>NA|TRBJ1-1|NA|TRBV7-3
CASSLQQNREAFF
TGTGCCAGCAGCTTACAGCAGAACAGGGAAGCTTTCTTT
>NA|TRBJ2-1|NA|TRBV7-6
CASSLHPLASGYNEQFF
TGTGCCAGCAGCTTACATCCCCTAGCGTCTGGGTACAATGAGCAGTTCTTC
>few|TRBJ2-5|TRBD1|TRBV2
CASRRGPETGETQYF
TGTGCCAGCAGGAGGGGGCCCGAGACTGGGGAGACCCAGTACTTC
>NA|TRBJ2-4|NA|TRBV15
CATSRDRGRDIQYF
TGTGCCACCAGCAGAGACCGGGGTCGGGACATTCAGTACTTC
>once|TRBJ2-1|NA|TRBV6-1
CASSEFQGSSSYNEQFF
TGTGCCAGCAGTGAATTTCAGGGTTCGAGCTCCTACAATGAGCAGTTCTTC
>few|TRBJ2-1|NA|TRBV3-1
CASSQELIDMLGEQFF
TGTGCCAGCAGCCAAGAACTGATAGATATGTTGGGAGAGCAGTTCTTC
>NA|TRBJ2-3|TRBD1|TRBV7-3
CASSLTGTGIDAQYF
TGTGCCAGCAGCTTAACCGGGACAGGGATCGATGCGCAGTATTTT
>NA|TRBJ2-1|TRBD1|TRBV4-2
CASSQHQGAKIPNEQFF
TGTGCCAGCAGCCAACACCAGGGGGCCAAGATCCCCAATGAGCAGTTCTTC